This T cell receptor beta chain came from a study of blood T cells in healthy people across ages. Study context: Template switching recovered approximately one barcoded beta molecule for every two T cells.

The use of a sample-barcoded 5' primer and a J-beta primer mix characterized a second PCR of about 6 to 11 cycles. MiXCR, applied by TCRdb to the 5' RACE reads, yields one record per CDR3 protein. The table has 780,000 or so distinct CDR3 sequences, 20% to 25% seen once. After removal of 5 bases from V and 3 bases from J, the junction contained 2 bases not matched to a gene. The CDR3 has 13 amino acids. The germline V gene has CDR1 DFQATT and CDR2 SNEGSKA (reference sequence). These records were also assigned to another study, of T cells of mothers and their children. That work adds: Sequencing returned over 8 million TCR beta CDR3 reads per mother and some 3 million per child. Compared with unrelated pairs, related mother-child pairs had slightly higher, non-significant overlap. Evidence of persistent microchimeric T cell clones was absent.

The chain uses TRBV20-1 and TRBJ1-4; 8 nucleotides match TRBD1. This TCR was sampled from a boy aged 5-17 years in good health. The specimen was blood. CDR3 bases: TGCAGTGCTGACAGGGGATCTAATGAAAAACTGTTTTTT. Its protein product is CSADRGSNEKLFF.